This is a list of T cell receptor beta chains from one sample in a study of identifying expanded T cells in peripheral blood. Produced via immunoSEQ multiplex PCR; TCRdb's table is partial and in-frame only. The sample has 50,000 to 75,000 clones; around 87% are singletons. The material sequenced was blood. The receptors were gathered from a person between 18 and 75 years old in good health. CDR3s include the opening cysteine and the closing phenylalanine or tryptophan. The D gene is left open where the match is weak. Where a row states a size, it is once, few, many or the class of an expanded clone; other rows omit it.

clone size	V gene	J gene	D gene	CDR3 protein	CDR3 DNA
NA	TRBV7-7	TRBJ2-2	NA	CASSLSRGANTGELFF	TGTGCCAGCAGCTTATCGAGGGGGGCAAACACCGGGGAGCTGTTTTTT
NA	TRBV27	TRBJ2-5	NA	CASLRGETQYF	TGTGCCAGCCTTAGAGGAGAGACCCAGTACTTC
few	TRBV7-9	TRBJ1-4	NA	CATQDVSEKLFF	TGTGCCACCCAAGATGTGAGTGAAAAACTGTTTTTT
NA	TRBV5-1	TRBJ2-3	NA	CASSLETDTQYF	TGCGCCAGCAGCTTGGAAACAGATACGCAGTATTTT
NA	TRBV19	TRBJ1-1	TRBD1	CASSTQGTLRTEAFF	TGTGCCAGTAGTACACAGGGGACCCTTCGGACTGAAGCTTTCTTT
NA	TRBV6-4	TRBJ2-6	TRBD1	CASSVGGPSGANVLTF	TGTGCCAGCAGTGTAGGGGGCCCCTCTGGGGCCAACGTCCTGACTTTC
NA	TRBV7-8	TRBJ1-2	TRBD1	CASSPAPGTVYGYTF	TGTGCCAGCAGCCCGGCCCCCGGGACAGTCTATGGCTACACCTTC
NA	TRBV13	TRBJ2-2	NA	CASSLVANTGELFF	TGTGCCAGCAGCTTAGTAGCGAACACCGGGGAGCTGTTTTTT
NA	TRBV29-1	TRBJ2-1	NA	CSVQKGSGQGSNEQFF	TGCAGCGTTCAAAAGGGATCTGGGCAGGGGAGTAATGAGCAGTTCTTC
once	TRBV7-8	TRBJ2-7	TRBD1	CASSLGDRGGSYEQYF	TGTGCCAGCAGCTTAGGGGACAGGGGGGGGTCCTACGAGCAGTACTTC
NA	TRBV7-3	TRBJ2-3	NA	CASSLTTGSTQYF	TGTGCCAGCAGCTTAACCACTGGGAGTACGCAGTATTTT
NA	TRBV5-1	TRBJ1-3	NA	CASSPSSGSSGNTIYF	TGCGCCAGCAGCCCCTCGAGTGGGAGCTCTGGAAACACCATATATTTT
NA	TRBV6-1	TRBJ2-7	NA	CASSDLWNYEQYF	TGTGCCAGCAGTGATCTTTGGAACTACGAGCAGTACTTC
NA	TRBV19	TRBJ2-2	NA	CASSFPNQVANTGELFF	TGTGCCAGTAGTTTCCCAAACCAGGTCGCGAACACCGGGGAGCTGTTTTTT
once	TRBV9	TRBJ1-1	NA	CASSGGTVNTEAFF	TGTGCCAGCAGCGGAGGAACAGTGAACACTGAAGCTTTCTTT
NA	TRBV19	TRBJ2-7	NA	CASSGGSEQYF	TGTGCCAGTAGTGGGGGCTCCGAGCAGTACTTC
once	TRBV2	TRBJ2-1	TRBD2	CASSGSSGLAGNEQFF	TGTGCCAGCAGTGGTTCCTCGGGACTAGCCGGCAATGAGCAGTTCTTC
NA	TRBV6-4	TRBJ2-6	NA	CASSHRGTGANVLTF	TGTGCCAGCAGCCACCGGGGGACTGGGGCCAACGTCCTGACTTTC
NA	TRBV20-1	TRBJ2-7	NA	CSALWPYEQYF	TGCAGTGCCCTCTGGCCCTACGAGCAGTACTTC
once	TRBV6-1	TRBJ2-1	TRBD2	CASSVAGESNEQFF	TGTGCCAGCAGTGTAGCGGGAGAATCCAATGAGCAGTTCTTC
NA	TRBV5-1	TRBJ2-3	NA	CASSLVAGGSTDTQYF	TGCGCCAGCAGCTTGGTCGCAGGGGGGTCCACAGATACGCAGTATTTT
NA	TRBV4-1	TRBJ1-4	NA	CASSQEGPSGEKLFF	TGCGCCAGCAGCCAAGAGGGACCTTCCGGGGAAAAACTGTTTTTT
NA	TRBV10-3	TRBJ2-3	TRBD2	CAISESAGLAGTDTQYF	TGTGCCATCAGTGAGTCGGCGGGACTAGCGGGCACAGATACGCAGTATTTT
NA	TRBV6-1	TRBJ1-4	TRBD1	CASSESGGAGAEKLFF	TGTGCCAGCAGTGAATCAGGGGGCGCAGGGGCTGAAAAACTGTTTTTT
once	TRBV7-7	TRBJ2-2	NA	CASSLEIHNTGELFF	TGTGCCAGCAGCTTAGAGATCCACAACACCGGGGAGCTGTTTTTT
NA	TRBV7-8	TRBJ1-2	NA	CASSPKQAGGGGYTF	TGTGCCAGCAGCCCCAAACAGGCTGGTGGTGGTGGCTACACCTTC
once	TRBV6-1	TRBJ1-5	NA	CASSEDNDQPQHF	TGTGCCAGCAGTGAAGATAACGATCAGCCCCAGCATTTT